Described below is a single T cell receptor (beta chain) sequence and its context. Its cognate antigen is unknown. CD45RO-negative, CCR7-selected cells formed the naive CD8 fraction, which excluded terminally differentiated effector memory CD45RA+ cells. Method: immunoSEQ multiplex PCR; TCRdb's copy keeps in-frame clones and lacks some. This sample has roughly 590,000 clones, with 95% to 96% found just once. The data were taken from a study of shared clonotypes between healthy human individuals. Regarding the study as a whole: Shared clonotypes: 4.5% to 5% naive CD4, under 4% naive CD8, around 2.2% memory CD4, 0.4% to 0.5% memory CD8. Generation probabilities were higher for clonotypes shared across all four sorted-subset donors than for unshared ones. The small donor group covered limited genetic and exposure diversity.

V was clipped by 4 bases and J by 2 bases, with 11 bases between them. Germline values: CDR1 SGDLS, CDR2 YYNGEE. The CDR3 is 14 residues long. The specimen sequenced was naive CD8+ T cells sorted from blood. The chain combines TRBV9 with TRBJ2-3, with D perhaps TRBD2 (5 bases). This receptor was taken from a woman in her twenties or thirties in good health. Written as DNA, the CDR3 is TGTGCCAGCAGCTTCGGGGAAGACACAGATACGCAGTATTTT. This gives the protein CASSFGEDTDTQYF.